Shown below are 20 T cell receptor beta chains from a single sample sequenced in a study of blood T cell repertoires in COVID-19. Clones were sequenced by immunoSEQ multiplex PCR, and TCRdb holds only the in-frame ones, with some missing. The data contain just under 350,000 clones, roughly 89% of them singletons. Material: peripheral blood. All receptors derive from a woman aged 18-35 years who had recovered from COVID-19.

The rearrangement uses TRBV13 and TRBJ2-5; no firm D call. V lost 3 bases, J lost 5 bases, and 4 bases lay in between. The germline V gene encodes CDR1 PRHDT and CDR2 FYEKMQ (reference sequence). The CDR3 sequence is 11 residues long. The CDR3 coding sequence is TGTGCCAGCAGCTTCGGGGAGACCCAGTACTTC. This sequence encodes CASSFGETQYF. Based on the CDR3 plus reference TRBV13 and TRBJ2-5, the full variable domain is AAGVIQSPRHLIKEKRETATLKCYPIPRHDTVYWYQQGPGQDPQFLISFYEKMQSDKGSIPDRFSAQQFSDYHSELNMSSLELGDSALYFCASSFGETQYFGPGTRLLVL.

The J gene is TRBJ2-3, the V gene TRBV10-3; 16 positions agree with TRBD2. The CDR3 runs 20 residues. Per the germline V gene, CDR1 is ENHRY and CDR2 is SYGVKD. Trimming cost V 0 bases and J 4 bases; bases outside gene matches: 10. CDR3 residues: CAISESPGLAGGVGPDTQYF. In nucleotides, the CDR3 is TGTGCCATCAGTGAGTCACCGGGACTAGCGGGAGGGGTTGGCCCAGATACGCAGTATTTT.

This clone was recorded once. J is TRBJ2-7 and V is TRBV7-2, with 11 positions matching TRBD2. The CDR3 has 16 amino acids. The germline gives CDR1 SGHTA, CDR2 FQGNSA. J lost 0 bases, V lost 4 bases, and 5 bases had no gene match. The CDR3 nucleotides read TGTGCCAGCAGCTCGACGGGACTAGCGGCCTCCTACGAGCAGTACGTC. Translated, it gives CASSSTGLAASYEQYV.

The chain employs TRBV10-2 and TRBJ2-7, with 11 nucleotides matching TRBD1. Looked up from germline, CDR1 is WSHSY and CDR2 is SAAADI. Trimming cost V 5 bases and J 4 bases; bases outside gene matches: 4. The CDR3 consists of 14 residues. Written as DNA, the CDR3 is TGCGCCAGCAGTCCGGGACAGGGGGTTTACGAGCAGTACGTC. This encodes CASSPGQGVYEQYV.

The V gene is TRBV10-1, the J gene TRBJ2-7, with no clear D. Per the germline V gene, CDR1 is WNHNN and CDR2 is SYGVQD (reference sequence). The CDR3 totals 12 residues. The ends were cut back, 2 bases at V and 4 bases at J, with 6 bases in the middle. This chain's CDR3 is CASSERQYEQYV. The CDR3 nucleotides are TGCGCCAGCAGTGAGCGACAATACGAGCAGTACGTC.

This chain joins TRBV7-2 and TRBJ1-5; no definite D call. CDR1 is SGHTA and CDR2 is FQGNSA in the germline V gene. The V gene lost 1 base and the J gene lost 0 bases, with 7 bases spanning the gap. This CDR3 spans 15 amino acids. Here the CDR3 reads CASSLVPISNQPQHF. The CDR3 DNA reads TGTGCCAGCAGCTTAGTTCCCATTAGCAATCAGCCCCAGCATTTT.

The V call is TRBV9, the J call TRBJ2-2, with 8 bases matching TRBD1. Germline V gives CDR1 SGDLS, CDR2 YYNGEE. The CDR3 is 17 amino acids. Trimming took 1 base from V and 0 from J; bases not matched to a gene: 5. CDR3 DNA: TGTGCCAGCAGCGTACCGGACAGGGACTCGAACACCGGGGAGCTGTTTTTT. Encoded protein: CASSVPDRDSNTGELFF.

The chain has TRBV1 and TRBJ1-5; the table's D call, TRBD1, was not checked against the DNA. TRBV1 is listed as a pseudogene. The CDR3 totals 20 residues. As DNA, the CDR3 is TGCACCAGCAGCCAAGAGGGGGGACAGGGAGTTCGTTATAGCAATCAGCCCCAGCATTTT. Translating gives CTSSQEGGQGVRYSNQPQHF.

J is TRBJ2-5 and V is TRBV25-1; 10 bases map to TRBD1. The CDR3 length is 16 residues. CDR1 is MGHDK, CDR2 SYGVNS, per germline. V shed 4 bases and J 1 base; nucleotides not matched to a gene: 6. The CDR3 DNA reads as TGTGCCAGCAGTGCAGGACAGGGGGTGATCCAAGAGACCCAGTACTTC. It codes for CASSAGQGVIQETQYF.

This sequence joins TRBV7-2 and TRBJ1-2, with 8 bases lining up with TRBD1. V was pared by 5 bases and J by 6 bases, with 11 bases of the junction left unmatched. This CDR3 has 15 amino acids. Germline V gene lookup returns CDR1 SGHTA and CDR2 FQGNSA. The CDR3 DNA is TGTGCCAGCAGCCCCCAGGCCAGGACAGGGAATGGCTACACCTTC. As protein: CASSPQARTGNGYTF.

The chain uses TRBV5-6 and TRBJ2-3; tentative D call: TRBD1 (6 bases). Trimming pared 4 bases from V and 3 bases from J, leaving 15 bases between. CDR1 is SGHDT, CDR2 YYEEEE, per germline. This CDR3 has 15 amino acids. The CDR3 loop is CASSLYLTGTDTQYF. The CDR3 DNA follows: TGTGCCAGCAGCCTATACTTAACAGGGACAGATACGCAGTATTTT. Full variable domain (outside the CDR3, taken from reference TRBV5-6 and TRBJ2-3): DAGVTQSPTHLIKTRGQQVTLRCSPKSGHDTVSWYQQALGQGPQFIFQYYEEEERQRGNFPDRFSGHQFPNYSSELNVNALLLGDSALYLCASSLYLTGTDTQYFGPGTRLTVL.

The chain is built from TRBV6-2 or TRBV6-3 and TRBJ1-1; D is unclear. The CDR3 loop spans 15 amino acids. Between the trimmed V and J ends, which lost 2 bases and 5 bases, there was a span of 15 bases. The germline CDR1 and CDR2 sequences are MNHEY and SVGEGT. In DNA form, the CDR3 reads TGTGCCAGCAGTTACGCGGGAATCACCGGGACTGAAGCTTTCTTT. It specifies CASSYAGITGTEAFF.

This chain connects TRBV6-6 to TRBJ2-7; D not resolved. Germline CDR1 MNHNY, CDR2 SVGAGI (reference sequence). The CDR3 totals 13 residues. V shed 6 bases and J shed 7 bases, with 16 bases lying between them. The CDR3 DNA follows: TGTGCCAGCAGAGAAACAGCTGCTCGAGAGCAGTACGTC. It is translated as CASRETAAREQYV.

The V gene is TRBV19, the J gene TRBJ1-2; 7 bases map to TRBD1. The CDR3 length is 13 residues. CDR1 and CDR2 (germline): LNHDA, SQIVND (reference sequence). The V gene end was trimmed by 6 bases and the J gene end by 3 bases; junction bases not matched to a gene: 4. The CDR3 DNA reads TGTGCCAGTAGCCGACAGGGATACTATGGCTACACCTTC. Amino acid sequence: CASSRQGYYGYTF.

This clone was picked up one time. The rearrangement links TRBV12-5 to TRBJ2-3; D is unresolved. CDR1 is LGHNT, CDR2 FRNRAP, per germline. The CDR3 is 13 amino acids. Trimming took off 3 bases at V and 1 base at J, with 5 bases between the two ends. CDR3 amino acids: CASGFSGTDTQYF. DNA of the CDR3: TGTGCTAGTGGTTTCTCCGGCACAGATACGCAGTATTTT.

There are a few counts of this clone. In DNA form, the CDR3 reads TGCGCCAGCAGCTTGCGTCCCCAGGCCCTCTATGGCTACACCTTC. It is translated as CASSLRPQALYGYTF. The rearrangement joins TRBV5-1 to TRBJ1-2, with unresolved D. V shed 1 base and J shed 4 bases, with 14 bases lying between them. The CDR3 is 15 amino acids. Germline CDR1 SGHRS, CDR2 YFSETQ.

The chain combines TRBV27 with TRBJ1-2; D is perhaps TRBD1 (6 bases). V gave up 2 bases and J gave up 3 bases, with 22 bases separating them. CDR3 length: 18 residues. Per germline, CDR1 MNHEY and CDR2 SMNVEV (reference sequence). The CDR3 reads CASSLSSGERAGYYGYTF. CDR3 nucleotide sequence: TGTGCCAGCAGTTTAAGTTCAGGGGAAAGGGCGGGCTACTATGGCTACACCTTC.

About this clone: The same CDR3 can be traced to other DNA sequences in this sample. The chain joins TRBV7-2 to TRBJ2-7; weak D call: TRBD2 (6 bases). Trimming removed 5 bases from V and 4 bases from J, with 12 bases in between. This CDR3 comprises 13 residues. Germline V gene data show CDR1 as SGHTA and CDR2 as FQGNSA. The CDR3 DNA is TGTGCCAGCAGCCTTCGGGCGGGGTACGAGCAGTACGTC. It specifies CASSLRAGYEQYV.

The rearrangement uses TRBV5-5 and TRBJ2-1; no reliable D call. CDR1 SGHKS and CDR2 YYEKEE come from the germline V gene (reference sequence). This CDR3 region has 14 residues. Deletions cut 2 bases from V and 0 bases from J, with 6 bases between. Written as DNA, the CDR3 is TGTGCCAGCAGCTTCGTAAACTCCTACAATGAGCAGTTCTTC. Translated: CASSFVNSYNEQFF.

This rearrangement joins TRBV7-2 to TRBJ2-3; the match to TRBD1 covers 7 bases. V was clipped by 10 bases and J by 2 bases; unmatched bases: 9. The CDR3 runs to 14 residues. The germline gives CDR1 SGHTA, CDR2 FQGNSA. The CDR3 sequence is CATKWDSYTDTQYF. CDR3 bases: TGTGCCACGAAGTGGGACAGCTACACAGATACGCAGTATTTT.